Following are 27 T cell receptor beta chains from one sample sequenced in a study of ipilimumab plus nivolumab after autologous stem cell transplantation. Measured with immunoSEQ multiplex PCR; TCRdb has only the in-frame clones, and not every one. This sample carries some 22,000 clones, around four fifths of them seen once, and the ten largest clones take around 18%. The sample in question was PBMCs, obtained in a trial of ipilimumab plus nivolumab as post-transplant consolidation. Receptors originate from a male donor with diffuse large B-cell lymphoma.

This clone was counted only a few times. The chain employs TRBV19 and TRBJ1-6; D is perhaps TRBD1 (6 bases). Looked up from germline, CDR1 is LNHDA and CDR2 is SQIVND (reference sequence). CDR3 length equals 15 residues. V was shortened by 4 bases and J by 7 bases, with 14 bases between the two germline ends. The CDR3 region has the DNA TGTGCCAGTAGTACCTCAACAGGGAACAATTCACCCCTCCACTTT. Translating gives CASSTSTGNNSPLHF.

The chain couples TRBV20-1 to TRBJ2-5, with unresolved D. V was cut by 6 bases and J by 9 bases, with 11 bases left in between. The CDR3 totals 10 residues. The germline V gene encodes CDR1 DFQATT and CDR2 SNEGSKA (reference sequence). This chain's CDR3 is CSARSISQYF. The CDR3 DNA reads as TGCAGTGCAAGGTCCATCTCCCAGTACTTC.

V is TRBV11-1 and J is TRBJ2-7; D gene ambiguous. The germline gives CDR1 SGHAT, CDR2 FQDESV (reference sequence). Trimming left V 4 bases short and J 4 bases short, with 20 bases between. The CDR3 has 16 residues. The CDR3 nucleotides read TGTGCCAGCAGCTCATTCCTAGGGCGAAACCGTTACGAGCAGTACTTC. Its translation: CASSSFLGRNRYEQYF.

The table lists this clone with many counts. The CDR3 DNA sequence: TGCGCCAGCAGCCAAAGTGAGGGGTCCCTCCGTGGCTACACCTTC. This gives the protein CASSQSEGSLRGYTF. This chain links TRBV4-3 with TRBJ1-2; D is perhaps TRBD1 (5 bases). The CDR3 sequence is 15 residues long. Per germline, CDR1 LGHNA and CDR2 YSLEER. V dropped 2 bases and J dropped 7 bases, with 17 bases sitting between them.

This rearrangement joins TRBV2 to TRBJ2-5; 8 positions match TRBD2. V lost 2 bases, J lost 5 bases, and 7 bases stayed unmatched. The germline gives CDR1 SNHLY, CDR2 FYNNEI. The CDR3 is 15 residues long. Here the CDR3 DNA reads TGTGCCAGCAGTGAACCGCGGGGGGCGCAGGAGACCCAGTACTTC. Amino acid sequence: CASSEPRGAQETQYF.

The count of this clone is one. As DNA, the CDR3 is TGTGCCAGCAGCTTGGGGCAGGGGGATCAGCCCCAGCATTTT. Its protein product is CASSLGQGDQPQHF. The chain employs TRBV5-6 and TRBJ1-5; 7 bases fit TRBD1. Germline CDR1 is SGHDT and CDR2 is YYEEEE. This CDR3 has 14 residues. J gave up 5 bases and V 0 bases, and 2 bases lay outside the gene matches.

This clone was observed a handful of times. This chain uses TRBV5-1 with TRBJ1-1; TRBD1 agrees at 9 bases. This CDR3 has 16 amino acids. Germline CDR1 is SGHRS and CDR2 is YFSETQ. J gave up 5 bases and V 0 bases, and 8 bases lay outside the gene matches. The chain's CDR3 is CASSLGQGEVGTEAFF. In DNA form, the CDR3 reads TGCGCCAGCAGCTTGGGACAGGGGGAAGTTGGGACTGAAGCTTTCTTT.

This chain connects TRBV7-9 to TRBJ1-4; D is ambiguous. Germline CDR1 reads SEHNR; CDR2 reads FQNEAQ (reference sequence). The V gene lost 5 bases and the J gene lost 2 bases, with 9 bases spanning the gap. This CDR3 is built from 14 residues. This CDR3 reads CASSNVRTNEKLFF. DNA of the CDR3: TGTGCCAGCAGCAACGTAAGGACTAATGAAAAACTGTTTTTT.

The rearrangement uses TRBV19 and TRBJ1-1; unclear D gene. V dropped 9 bases and J dropped 1 base, with 12 bases sitting between them. CDR1 and CDR2 from the germline V gene are LNHDA and SQIVND (reference sequence). The CDR3 consists of 13 residues. The CDR3 bases are TGTGCCAGCCAAAGGGAGCGGAACACTGAAGCTTTCTTT. This sequence encodes CASQRERNTEAFF.

This clone was observed once. The genes are TRBV30 and TRBJ2-1, with TRBD2 identical over 8 bases. Germline V gives CDR1 GTSNPN, CDR2 SVGIG (reference sequence). CDR3 size: 14 residues. V dropped 6 bases and J dropped 9; count of bases not matched to a gene: 13. Here the CDR3 reads CACPRGGVSSEQFF. CDR3 nucleotides: TGTGCCTGTCCCCGGGGGGGGGTTTCCAGTGAGCAGTTCTTC.

This clone was observed once. The chain employs TRBV7-2 and TRBJ1-1, with 11 bases matching TRBD1. J gave up 3 bases and V 2 bases, and 8 bases lay outside the gene matches. Germline CDR1 SGHTA, CDR2 FQGNSA. The CDR3 runs to 17 residues. CDR3 in DNA: TGTGCCAGCAGCTTACGCCATGGGACAGGGGGGGACACTGAAGCTTTCTTT. Translation gives CASSLRHGTGGDTEAFF. The complete variable domain, with remaining parts taken from reference TRBV7-2 and TRBJ1-1, reads GAGVSQSPSNKVTEKGKDVELRCDPISGHTALYWYRQSLGQGLEFLIYFQGNSAPDKSGLPSDRFSAERTGGSVSTLTIQRTQQEDSAVYLCASSLRHGTGGDTEAFFGQGTRLTVV.

This clone turned up a few times. The genes are TRBV19 and TRBJ1-5; D is possibly TRBD1 (5 bases). There are 15 residues in the CDR3. Per the germline V gene, CDR1 is LNHDA and CDR2 is SQIVND (reference sequence). Trimming removed 5 bases from V and 0 bases from J, with 11 bases in between. For the CDR3, the DNA is TGTGCCAGTAGTCCCGACAGCCATAGCAATCAGCCCCAGCATTTT. Protein sequence: CASSPDSHSNQPQHF.

The rearrangement links TRBV13 to TRBJ1-4, with TRBD1 identical over 8 bases. Unmatched junction bases numbered 4, after V lost 0 bases and J lost 7 bases. The CDR3 is 15 amino acids. Germline CDR1 and CDR2: PRHDT and FYEKMQ (reference sequence). This CDR3 is CASSLGGTGLEKLFF. The CDR3 nucleotides are TGTGCCAGCAGCTTAGGCGGGACAGGCCTTGAAAAACTGTTTTTT.

V usage is TRBV27 and J usage is TRBJ1-2; 7 bases line up with TRBD1. The CDR3 spans 15 residues. Per the germline V gene, CDR1 is MNHEY and CDR2 is SMNVEV (reference sequence). The trim removed 0 bases at V and 7 bases at J, leaving 8 bases unmatched. This CDR3 is CASSLSEGAGGGYTF. The CDR3 DNA sequence: TGTGCCAGCAGTTTATCCGAGGGGGCCGGGGGTGGCTACACCTTC.

The gene calls are TRBV29-1 and TRBJ2-3; D is unresolved. V was trimmed by 3 bases and J by 0 bases, leaving 7 bases between them. This CDR3 region has 13 residues. Germline V gives CDR1 SQVTM, CDR2 ANQGSEA. The CDR3: CSVDHDSTDTQYF. The CDR3 region has the DNA TGCAGCGTTGATCATGACAGCACAGATACGCAGTATTTT.

This chain connects TRBV11-1 to TRBJ2-7; either TRBD1 or TRBD2 may fit D (5 bases each). Per the germline V gene, CDR1 is SGHAT and CDR2 is FQDESV (reference sequence). The CDR3 is 12 amino acids. V shed 5 bases and J shed 5 bases, with 10 bases lying between them. CDR3 bases: TGTGCCAGCAGCCTGGTGGGGGACGAGCAGTACTTC. Residues: CASSLVGDEQYF.

V gene TRBV5-1 combines with J gene TRBJ2-3; the match to TRBD1 covers 9 bases. This CDR3 has 16 residues. Germline trimming cut 4 bases from V and 3 bases from J; bases unmatched to any gene: 9. Germline CDR1 SGHRS, CDR2 YFSETQ. The CDR3 DNA reads TGCGCCAGCAGCACGGGGACAGGGCGAGGGACAGATACGCAGTATTTT. This encodes CASSTGTGRGTDTQYF.

This chain uses TRBV7-2 with TRBJ2-1; D not resolved. V was trimmed by 3 bases and J by 1 base, leaving 7 bases between them. From germline, CDR1 is SGHTA and CDR2 FQGNSA. This CDR3 has 14 amino acids. The CDR3 here is CASSFKGSYNEQFF. As DNA, the CDR3 is TGTGCCAGCAGCTTTAAGGGATCCTACAATGAGCAGTTCTTC.

The chain combines TRBV30 with TRBJ2-1, with 8 bases matching TRBD1. CDR1 and CDR2 (germline): GTSNPN, SVGIG (reference sequence). J was trimmed by 0 bases and V by 5 bases; bases with no gene match: 6. The CDR3 extends over 15 amino acids. CDR3 loop: CAWSRGPSSYNEQFF. CDR3 coding DNA: TGTGCCTGGTCCAGGGGGCCCAGCTCCTACAATGAGCAGTTCTTC.

The chain carries TRBV6-6 and TRBJ2-1; 7 nucleotides line up with TRBD1. Germline V gives CDR1 MNHNY, CDR2 SVGAGI (reference sequence). This CDR3 is 15 amino acids long. V was pared by 0 bases and J by 4 bases, with 3 bases of the junction left unmatched. This CDR3 reads CASSYSGTEYNEQFF. For the CDR3, the DNA is TGTGCCAGCAGTTACTCAGGGACAGAATACAATGAGCAGTTCTTC.

The V gene is TRBV5-1, the J gene TRBJ2-1; weak D call: TRBD1 (5 bases). This CDR3 has 15 residues. CDR1 is SGHRS, CDR2 YFSETQ, per germline. Between the trimmed V and J ends, which lost 1 base and 5 bases, there was a span of 13 bases. CDR3 residues: CASSLLGPIHNEQFF. DNA of the CDR3: TGCGCCAGCAGCTTGCTGGGGCCCATTCACAATGAGCAGTTCTTC.

The chain is built from TRBV5-1 and TRBJ2-3; 12 bases are a match to TRBD2. CDR1 and CDR2 from the germline V gene are SGHRS and YFSETQ. V was pared by 4 bases and J by 2 bases, with 11 bases of the junction left unmatched. This CDR3 has 18 amino acids. This CDR3 is CASSPRTSGAPHTDTQYF. CDR3 nucleotide sequence: TGCGCCAGCAGCCCGAGGACTAGCGGGGCCCCTCACACAGATACGCAGTATTTT.

This clone is medium-sized by share. V and J are TRBV27 and TRBJ2-7, with no clear D. V lost 5 bases and J 3 bases, leaving 14 bases between the germline ends. Germline values: CDR1 MNHEY, CDR2 SMNVEV (reference sequence). This CDR3 has 14 amino acids. The CDR3 sequence: CASSGGTQFYEQYF. CDR3 nucleotide sequence: TGTGCCAGCAGTGGCGGTACTCAATTCTACGAGCAGTACTTC.

V is TRBV7-8 and J is TRBJ1-5; maybe TRBD1 (6 bases). The CDR3 is 15 residues long. CDR1 and CDR2 (germline): SGHVS, FQNEAQ. V was cut by 2 bases and J by 4 bases, with 12 bases left in between. As DNA, the CDR3 is TGTGCCAGCAGCTTACGAGGGCAGGGGAATCAGCCCCAGCATTTT. It is translated as CASSLRGQGNQPQHF.

The genes are TRBV2 and TRBJ1-5, with no clear D. Germline CDR1 reads SNHLY; CDR2 reads FYNNEI. This CDR3 comprises 15 residues. Trimming left V 2 bases short and J 7 bases short, with 15 bases between. Written as DNA, the CDR3 is TGTGCCAGCAGTGAACTTGCTTCGGGTGGACAGCCCCAGCATTTT. It translates to CASSELASGGQPQHF. The full variable domain, in which reference TRBV2 and TRBJ1-5 provide the parts outside the CDR3, is EPEVTQTPSHQVTQMGQEVILRCVPISNHLYFYWYRQILGQKVEFLVSFYNNEISEKSEIFDDQFSVERPDGSNFTLKIRSTKLEDSAMYFCASSELASGGQPQHFGDGTRLSIL.

J is TRBJ2-2 and V is TRBV5-4; D assignment may be TRBD1 or TRBD2 (5 bases each). The CDR3 runs 15 residues. Between the trimmed V and J ends, which lost 3 bases and 4 bases, there was a span of 13 bases. Germline CDR1 SGHNT, CDR2 YYREEE (reference sequence). The DNA for the CDR3 is TGTGCCAGCAGCTCGACGGGGCCGGGCACCGGGGAGCTGTTTTTT. Its protein product is CASSSTGPGTGELFF.

This clone was seen only once. The rearrangement joins TRBV10-2 to TRBJ1-3; the D is unclear. The CDR3 loop spans 18 amino acids. Looked up from germline, CDR1 is WSHSY and CDR2 is SAAADI. With 0 bases removed from V and 3 bases from J, the gap between germline ends came to 18 bases. The chain's CDR3 is CASSESGISMRNGNTIYF. The DNA for the CDR3 is TGCGCCAGCAGTGAGTCAGGCATCAGTATGCGAAATGGAAACACCATATATTTT.